This paragraph reports one TCR beta chain. This sample is part of a study of human T cells and chemical hapten exposure. Stated time point: patch test 1, 2 weeks after DPC sensitization. Treatment given: therapeutic diphenylcyclopropenone sensitization with weekly scalp DPC. The CDR3 spans 15 residues. Germline-derived CDR1 and CDR2 are DFQATT and SNEGSKA (reference sequence). V lost 0 bases and J 5 bases, leaving 16 bases between the germline ends. TCRdb reprocessed the RACE reads via MiXCR and lists one record per CDR3 protein. The sample consists of approximately 350,000 distinct CDR3 sequences, about 7% of them appearing once.

The chain links TRBV20-1 to TRBJ2-5; D is perhaps TRBD2 (5 bases). The sequence was obtained from a woman aged 18-29 years with alopecia areata. Some clones in this sample may be carry-over from other donors' samples. The sample in question was whole blood, obtained in connection with sensitization to the hapten diphenylcyclopropenone (DPC). The CDR3 reads CSARDLDYRLETQYF. CDR3 nucleotide sequence: TGCAGTGCTAGAGATTTAGACTACCGTCTTGAGACCCAGTACTTC.